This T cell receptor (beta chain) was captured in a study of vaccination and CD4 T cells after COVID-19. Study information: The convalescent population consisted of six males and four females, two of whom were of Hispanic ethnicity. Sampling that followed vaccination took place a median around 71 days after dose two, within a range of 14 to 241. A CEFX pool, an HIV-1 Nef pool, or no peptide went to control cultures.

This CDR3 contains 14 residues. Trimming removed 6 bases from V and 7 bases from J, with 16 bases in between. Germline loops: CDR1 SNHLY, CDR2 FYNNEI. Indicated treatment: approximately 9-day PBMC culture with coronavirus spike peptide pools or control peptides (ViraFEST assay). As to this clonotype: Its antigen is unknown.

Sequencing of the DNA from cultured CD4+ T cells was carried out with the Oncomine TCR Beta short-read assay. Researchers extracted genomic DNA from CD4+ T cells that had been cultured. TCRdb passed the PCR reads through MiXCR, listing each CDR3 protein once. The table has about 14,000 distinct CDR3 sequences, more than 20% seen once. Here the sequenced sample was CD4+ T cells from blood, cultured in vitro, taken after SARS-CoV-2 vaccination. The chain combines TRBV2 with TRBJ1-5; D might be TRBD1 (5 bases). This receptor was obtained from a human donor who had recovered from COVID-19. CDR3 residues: CASSRTGTDQPQHF. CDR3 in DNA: TGTGCCAGCAGCCGGACGGGGACCGACCAGCCCCAGCATTTT.